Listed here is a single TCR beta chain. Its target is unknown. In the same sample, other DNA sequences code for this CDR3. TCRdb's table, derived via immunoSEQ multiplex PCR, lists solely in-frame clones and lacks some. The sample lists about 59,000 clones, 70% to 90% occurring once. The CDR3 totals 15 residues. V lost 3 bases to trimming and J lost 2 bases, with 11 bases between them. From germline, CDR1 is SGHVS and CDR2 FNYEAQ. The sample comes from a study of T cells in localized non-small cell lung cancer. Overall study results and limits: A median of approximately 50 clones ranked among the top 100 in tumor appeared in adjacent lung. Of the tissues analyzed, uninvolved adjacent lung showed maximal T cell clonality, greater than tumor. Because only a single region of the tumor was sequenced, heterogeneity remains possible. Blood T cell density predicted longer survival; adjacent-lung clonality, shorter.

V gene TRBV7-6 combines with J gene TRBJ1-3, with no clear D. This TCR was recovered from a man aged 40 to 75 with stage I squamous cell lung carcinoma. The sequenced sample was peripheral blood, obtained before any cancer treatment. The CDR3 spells CASSFSEGPGNTIYF. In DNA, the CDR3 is TGTGCCAGCAGCTTCAGTGAAGGGCCTGGAAACACCATATATTTT.